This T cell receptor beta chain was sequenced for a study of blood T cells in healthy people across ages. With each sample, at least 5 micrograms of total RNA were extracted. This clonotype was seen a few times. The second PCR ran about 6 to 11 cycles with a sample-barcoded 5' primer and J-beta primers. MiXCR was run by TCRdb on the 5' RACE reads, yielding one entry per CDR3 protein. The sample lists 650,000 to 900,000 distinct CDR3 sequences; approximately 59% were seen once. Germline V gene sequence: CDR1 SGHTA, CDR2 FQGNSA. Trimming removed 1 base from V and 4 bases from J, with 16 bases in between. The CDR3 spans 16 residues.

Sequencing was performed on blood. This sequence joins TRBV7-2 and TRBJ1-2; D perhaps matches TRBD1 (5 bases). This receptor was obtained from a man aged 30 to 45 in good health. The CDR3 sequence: CASSLGPQGAGYGYTF. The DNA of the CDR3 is TGTGCCAGCAGCTTAGGCCCCCAGGGCGCGGGCTATGGCTACACCTTC.